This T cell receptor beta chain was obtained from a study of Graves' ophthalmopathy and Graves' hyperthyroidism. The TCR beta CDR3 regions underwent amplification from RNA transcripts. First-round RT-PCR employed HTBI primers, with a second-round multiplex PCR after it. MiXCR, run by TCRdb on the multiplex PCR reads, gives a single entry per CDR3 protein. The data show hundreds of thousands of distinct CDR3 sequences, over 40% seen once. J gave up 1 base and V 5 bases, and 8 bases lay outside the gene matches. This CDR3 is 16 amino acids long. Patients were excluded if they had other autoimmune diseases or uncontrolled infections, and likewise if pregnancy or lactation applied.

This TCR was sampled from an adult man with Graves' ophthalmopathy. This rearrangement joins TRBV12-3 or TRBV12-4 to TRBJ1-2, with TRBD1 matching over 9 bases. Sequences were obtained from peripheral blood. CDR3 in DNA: TGTGCCAGCAGTGAGGGGAGGACAGGGGTTAACTATGGCTACACCTTC. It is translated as CASSEGRTGVNYGYTF.